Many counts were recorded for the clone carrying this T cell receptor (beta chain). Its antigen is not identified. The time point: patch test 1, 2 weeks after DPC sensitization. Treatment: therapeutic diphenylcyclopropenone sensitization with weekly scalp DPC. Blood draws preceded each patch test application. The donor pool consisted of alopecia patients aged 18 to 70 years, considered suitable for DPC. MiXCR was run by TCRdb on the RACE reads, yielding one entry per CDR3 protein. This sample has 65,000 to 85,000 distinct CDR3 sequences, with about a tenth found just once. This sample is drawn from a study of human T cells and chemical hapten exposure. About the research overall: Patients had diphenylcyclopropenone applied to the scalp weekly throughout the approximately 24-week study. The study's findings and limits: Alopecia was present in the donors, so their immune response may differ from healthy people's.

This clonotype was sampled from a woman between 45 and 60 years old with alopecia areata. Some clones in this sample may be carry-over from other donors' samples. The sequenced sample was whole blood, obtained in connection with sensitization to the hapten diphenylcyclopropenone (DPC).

The CDR3 here is CASSRTWTSGSHEQFF. The DNA of the CDR3 is TGTGCCAGCAGTCGTACCTGGACTAGCGGGAGTCATGAGCAGTTCTTC. V is TRBV11-2 and J is TRBJ2-1, with 13 nucleotides matching TRBD2. The CDR3 runs 16 residues. Germline trimming cut 6 bases from V and 8 bases from J; bases unmatched to any gene: 10. Germline V CDR1 and CDR2: SGHAT, FQNNGV.